Below are 15 T cell receptor beta chains sequenced from a single sample in a study of neurological immune-mediated disorders. Each CDR3 protein is one row after TCRdb ran MiXCR on the 5' RACE reads. The repertoire includes just under 60,000 distinct CDR3 sequences, roughly 3.5% of them detected once, and under 3.5% sits in the top ten. Sequencing was done on a sample of PBMCs. The receptors shown here come from a woman aged 25 to 45 with multiple sclerosis.

This clonotype was found many times. The genes are TRBV9 and TRBJ2-3; 11 bases are shared with TRBD2. This CDR3 contains 15 residues. Germline CDR1 and CDR2: SGDLS and YYNGEE. Losses at the gene ends were 0 bases for V and 7 bases for J; bases not matched to a gene: 4. The CDR3 coding sequence is TGTGCCAGCAGCGTAGAACTAGCGGGAGTAAATACGCAGTATTTT. Encoded protein: CASSVELAGVNTQYF.

This clonotype has a handful of counts. V gene TRBV12-3 or TRBV12-4 combines with J gene TRBJ1-3, with D unresolved. The length of the CDR3 is 14 residues. V lost 5 bases and J lost 2, with 10 bases in between. CDR3 in amino acids: CASSQRTAGNTIYF. CDR3 coding DNA: TGTGCCAGCAGTCAACGGACGGCTGGAAACACCATATATTTT.

This clonotype was counted many times. The J gene is TRBJ2-2, the V gene TRBV12-3 or TRBV12-4; possibly TRBD2 for D (6 bases). Trimming stripped 8 bases from V and 4 bases from J, with 11 bases between. This CDR3 contains 13 residues. The CDR3 sequence: CASENGGTGELFF. As DNA, the CDR3 is TGTGCCAGCGAAAACGGGGGCACCGGGGAGCTGTTTTTT.

In this sample, this clonotype turned up many times. The chain recombines TRBV3-1 with TRBJ1-3; possibly TRBD1 for D (6 bases). Germline V gene lookup returns CDR1 LGHDT and CDR2 YNNKEL (reference sequence). The CDR3 is 16 residues long. V was shortened by 3 bases and J by 0 bases, with 12 bases between the two germline ends. DNA for the CDR3: TGTGCCAGCAGCCAGAGGGGGGTCCGCTCTGGAAACACCATATATTTT. As protein: CASSQRGVRSGNTIYF.

The table lists this clonotype with many counts. The J gene is TRBJ1-1, the V gene TRBV5-1, with TRBD1 matching over 9 bases. The CDR3 totals 11 residues. J was trimmed by 8 bases and V by 7 bases; bases with no gene match: 3. Looked up from germline, CDR1 is SGHRS and CDR2 is YFSETQ. The CDR3 DNA reads as TGCGCCAGCGGGGACAGGGAAGAAGCTTTCTTT. It yields the protein CASGDREEAFF.

There are many counts of this clonotype. The chain recombines TRBV5-1 with TRBJ1-2; no definite D call. This CDR3 has 15 residues. V lost 2 bases and J 2 bases, leaving 13 bases between the germline ends. Germline assignment: CDR1 SGHRS and CDR2 YFSETQ. The CDR3: CASSLRPGRNYGYTF. The CDR3 bases are TGCGCCAGCAGCTTACGACCGGGGAGGAACTATGGCTACACCTTC.

There are many counts of this clonotype. The gene calls are TRBV7-2 and TRBJ2-1; no firm D call. Germline assignment: CDR1 SGHTA and CDR2 FQGNSA. The CDR3 loop spans 13 amino acids. The V end lost 1 base, the J end lost 8 bases, and 9 bases lay between the germline ends. The CDR3 DNA reads as TGTGCCAGCAGCTTAGAGCCGCGCCATGAGCAGTTCTTC. As protein: CASSLEPRHEQFF.

This clonotype occurred many times. The V call is TRBV13, the J call TRBJ1-5; 12 bases match TRBD1. Germline CDR1 PRHDT, CDR2 FYEKMQ (reference sequence). V trimming: 3 bases; J trimming: 6 bases; junction bases outside the gene matches: 6. This CDR3 comprises 16 residues. CDR3 in DNA: TGTGCCAGCAGCTTTTCCGGGACAGGGGGCGGTCAGCCCCAGCATTTT. It codes for CASSFSGTGGGQPQHF.

This clonotype was picked up many times. The chain couples TRBV5-6 to TRBJ2-1; 9 bases fit TRBD2. Trimming at V came to 2 bases and at J to 0 bases, leaving 6 bases not matched to a gene. The CDR3 is 17 residues long. Germline CDR1 reads SGHDT; CDR2 reads YYEEEE. CDR3 loop: CASSFQGLAASYNEQFF. In DNA, the CDR3 is TGTGCCAGCAGCTTCCAGGGACTAGCAGCCTCCTACAATGAGCAGTTCTTC.

This clonotype was counted at least ten times. This chain connects TRBV4-1 to TRBJ2-7; unclear D gene. This CDR3 contains 16 residues. The ends were cut back, 0 bases at V and 7 bases at J, with 19 bases in the middle. From germline, CDR1 is MGHRA and CDR2 YSYEKL. The CDR3 region has the DNA TGCGCCAGCAGCCAAGATTCCACACAGAGGTTGTGGGAGCAGTACTTC. This codes for CASSQDSTQRLWEQYF.

By sample share, this clonotype is medium-sized. The CDR3 is CASSATGSSNQPQHF. The CDR3 DNA follows: TGTGCCAGCAGCGCCACAGGGTCCTCCAATCAGCCCCAGCATTTT. The chain carries TRBV7-9 and TRBJ1-5, with D tentatively TRBD1 (6 bases). The CDR3 is 15 residues long. Germline CDR1 is SEHNR and CDR2 is FQNEAQ (reference sequence). Trimming left V 5 bases short and J 3 bases short, with 14 bases between.

Concerning this clonotype: At one of its ends the junction is not consistent with the germline gene, which may arise from a read error. This sequence joins TRBV18 and TRBJ1-6; D not resolved. CDR3 size: 16 residues. CDR1 is KGHSH and CDR2 is LQKENI in the germline V gene. CDR3 in DNA: TGTGCCAGCTCACCGGACGAAAGCTCCTATAATTCACCCCTCAACTTT. It translates to CASSPDESSYNSPLNF.

This clonotype has at least ten counts. The chain is built from TRBV20-1 and TRBJ2-1; 8 bases fit TRBD2. V dropped 1 base and J dropped 7; count of bases not matched to a gene: 6. This CDR3 has 14 residues. CDR1 and CDR2 (germline): DFQATT, SNEGSKA (reference sequence). The CDR3 loop reads CSARVGLVGNEQFF. CDR3 sequence (DNA): TGCAGTGCTAGAGTGGGACTAGTTGGTAATGAGCAGTTCTTC.

This clonotype was counted ten times or more. The chain carries TRBV4-2 and TRBJ2-7; D possibly uses TRBD1 or TRBD2 (5 bases each). This CDR3 has 16 residues. Germline V CDR1 and CDR2: LGHNA, YNFKEQ. Deletions cut 3 bases from V and 5 bases from J, with 20 bases between. CDR3 bases: TGTGCCAGCAGCCAGATGAGGGGACCCGCGGCCCACGAGCAGTACTTC. Protein: CASSQMRGPAAHEQYF.

Only a few counts were recorded for this clonotype. The junction differs from germline at one of its ends, possibly a read error. The rearrangement uses TRBV4-3 and TRBJ1-6; D uncertain. From germline, CDR1 is LGHNA and CDR2 YSLEER. The CDR3 is made up of 12 amino acids. The CDR3 here is CASSRSGSPLNF. The CDR3 DNA follows: TGCGCCAGCAGCCGGTCCGGATCACCCCTCAACTTT.